This TCR beta chain comes out of a study of CXCR3-negative and CXCR3-positive naive CD8 T cells. The length of the CDR3 is 16 residues. Germline V gene lookup returns CDR1 MNHEY and CDR2 SVGAGI. The study's findings and limits: Diversity ran similarly high across both naive subsets but far lower in memory CD8+ cells. TRBV-TRBJ usage matched between naive CXCR3-negative and CXCR3-positive cells but not between memory cells.

Remarks on this clonotype: Its antigen is unidentified.

The method, 5' RACE with UMI labels, was used to prepare the TRB cDNA libraries. TCRdb re-called the 5' RACE reads and gives one entry per CDR3 protein, without DNA. The repertoire shows about 23,000 distinct CDR3 sequences; the top ten hold over 15%. This receptor was obtained from a human donor in good health. Some clones in this sample may be carry-over from other donors' samples. The chain combines TRBV6-5 with TRBJ2-3; TCRdb gives TRBD1 as the D gene, but with no DNA this cannot be confirmed. The sample was memory CD8+ T cells from blood. This chain's CDR3 is CASSYSGDWSTDTQYF.